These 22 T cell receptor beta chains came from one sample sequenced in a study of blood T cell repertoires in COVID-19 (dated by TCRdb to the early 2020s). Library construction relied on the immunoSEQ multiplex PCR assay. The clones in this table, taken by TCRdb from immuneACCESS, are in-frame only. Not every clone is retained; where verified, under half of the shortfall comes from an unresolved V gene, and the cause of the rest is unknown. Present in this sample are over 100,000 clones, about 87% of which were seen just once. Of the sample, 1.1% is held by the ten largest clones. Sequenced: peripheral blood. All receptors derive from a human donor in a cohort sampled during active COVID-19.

CDR3 DNA: TGTGCCAGCAGTGAAACTGACGGGGATTCACCCCTCCACTTT. Encoded protein: CASSETDGDSPLHF. The chain combines TRBV6-1 with TRBJ1-6; no clear D. Trimming shortened V by 2 bases and J by 8 bases, and 10 bases separated the two germline ends. The CDR3 length is 14 residues. Germline loops: CDR1 MNHNS, CDR2 SASEGT.

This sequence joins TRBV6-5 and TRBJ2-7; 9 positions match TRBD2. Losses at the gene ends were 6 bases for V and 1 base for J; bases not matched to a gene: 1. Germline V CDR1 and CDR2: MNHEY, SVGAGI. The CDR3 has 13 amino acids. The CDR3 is CASRTSGSYEQYF. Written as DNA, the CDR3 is TGTGCCAGCAGGACTAGCGGTTCCTACGAGCAGTACTTC.

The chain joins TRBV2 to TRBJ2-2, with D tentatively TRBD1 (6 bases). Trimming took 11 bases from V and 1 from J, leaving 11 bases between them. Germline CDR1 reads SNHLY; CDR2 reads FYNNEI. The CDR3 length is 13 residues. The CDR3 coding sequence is TGTGCCGGAACAGGGTTGAACACCGGGGAGCTGTTTTTT. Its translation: CAGTGLNTGELFF.

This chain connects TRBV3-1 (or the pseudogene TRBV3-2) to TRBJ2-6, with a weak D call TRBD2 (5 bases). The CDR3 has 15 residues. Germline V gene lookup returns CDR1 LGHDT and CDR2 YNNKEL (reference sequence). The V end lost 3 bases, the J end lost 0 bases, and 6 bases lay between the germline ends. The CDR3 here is CASSQGVSGANVLTF. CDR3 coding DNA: TGTGCCAGCAGCCAGGGAGTCTCTGGGGCCAACGTCCTGACTTTC.

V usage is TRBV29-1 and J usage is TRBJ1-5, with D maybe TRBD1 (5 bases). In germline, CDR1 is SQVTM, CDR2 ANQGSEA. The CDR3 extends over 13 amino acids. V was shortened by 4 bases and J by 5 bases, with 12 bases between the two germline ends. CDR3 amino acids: CSVGQGFDQPQHF. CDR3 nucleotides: TGCAGCGTTGGGCAGGGCTTCGATCAGCCCCAGCATTTT. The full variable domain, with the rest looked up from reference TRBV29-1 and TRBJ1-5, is SAVISQKPSRDICQRGTSLTIQCQVDSQVTMMFWYRQQPGQSLTLIATANQGSEATYESGFVIDKFPISRPNLTFSTLTVSNMSPEDSSIYLCSVGQGFDQPQHFGDGTRLSIL.

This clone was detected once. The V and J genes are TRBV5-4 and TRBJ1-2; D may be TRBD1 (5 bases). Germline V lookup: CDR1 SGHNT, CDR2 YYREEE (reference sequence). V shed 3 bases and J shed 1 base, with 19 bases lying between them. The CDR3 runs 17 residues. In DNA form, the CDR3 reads TGTGCCAGCAGCTCGGCGACAGCCCTAGGATTTAACTATGGCTACACCTTC. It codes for CASSSATALGFNYGYTF.

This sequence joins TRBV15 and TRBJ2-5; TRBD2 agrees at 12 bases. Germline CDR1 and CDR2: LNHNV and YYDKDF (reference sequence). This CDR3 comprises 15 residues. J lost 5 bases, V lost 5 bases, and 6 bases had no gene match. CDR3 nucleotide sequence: TGTGCCACCAGCGGGGGACTAGCGGGTGGGGAGACCCAGTACTTC. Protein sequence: CATSGGLAGGETQYF. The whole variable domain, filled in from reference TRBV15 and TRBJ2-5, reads DAMVIQNPRYQVTQFGKPVTLSCSQTLNHNVMYWYQQKSSQAPKLLFHYYDKDFNNEADTPDNFQSRRPNTSFCFLDIRSPGLGDTAMYLCATSGGLAGGETQYFGPGTRLLVL.

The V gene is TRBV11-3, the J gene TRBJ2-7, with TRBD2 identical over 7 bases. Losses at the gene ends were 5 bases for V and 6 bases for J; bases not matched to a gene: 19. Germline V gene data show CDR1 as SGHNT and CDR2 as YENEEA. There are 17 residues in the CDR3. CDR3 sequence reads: CASSPGVGGAGWSEQYF. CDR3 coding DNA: TGTGCCAGCAGCCCGGGGGTCGGCGGAGCGGGGTGGTCCGAGCAGTACTTC.

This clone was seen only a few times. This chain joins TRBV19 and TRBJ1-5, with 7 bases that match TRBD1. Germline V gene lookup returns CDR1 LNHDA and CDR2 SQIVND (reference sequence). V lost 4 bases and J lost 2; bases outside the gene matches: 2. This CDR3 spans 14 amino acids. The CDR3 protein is CASSSTGGNQPQHF. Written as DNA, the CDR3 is TGTGCCAGTAGTAGTACAGGGGGCAATCAGCCCCAGCATTTT.

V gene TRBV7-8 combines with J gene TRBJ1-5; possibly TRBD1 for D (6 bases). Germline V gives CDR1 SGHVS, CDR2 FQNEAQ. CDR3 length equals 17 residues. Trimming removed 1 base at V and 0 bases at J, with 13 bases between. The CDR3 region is CASSLGAAGASNQPQHF. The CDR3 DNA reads TGTGCCAGCAGCTTAGGGGCGGCAGGGGCTAGCAATCAGCCCCAGCATTTT.

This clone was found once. The CDR3 region is CASSLEQVRDSNNYGYTF. CDR3 in DNA: TGTGCCAGCAGCCTCGAACAGGTCCGGGACAGTAATAACTATGGCTACACCTTC. The rearrangement joins TRBV7-3 to TRBJ1-2, with 7 bases lining up with TRBD1. V shed 5 bases, J shed 1 base, and the junction held 16 bases outside the gene matches. CDR3 size: 18 residues. Germline V gene data show CDR1 as SGHTA and CDR2 as FQGTGA.

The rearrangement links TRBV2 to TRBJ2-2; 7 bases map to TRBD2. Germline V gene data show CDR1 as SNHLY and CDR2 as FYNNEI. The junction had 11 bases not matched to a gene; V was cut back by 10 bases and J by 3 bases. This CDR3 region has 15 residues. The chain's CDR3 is CATSGGSGYTGELFF. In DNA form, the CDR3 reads TGTGCCACATCCGGGGGGTCAGGGTACACCGGGGAGCTGTTTTTT. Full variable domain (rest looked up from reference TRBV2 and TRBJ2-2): EPEVTQTPSHQVTQMGQEVILRCVPISNHLYFYWYRQILGQKVEFLVSFYNNEISEKSEIFDDQFSVERPDGSNFTLKIRSTKLEDSAMYFCATSGGSGYTGELFFGEGSRLTVL.

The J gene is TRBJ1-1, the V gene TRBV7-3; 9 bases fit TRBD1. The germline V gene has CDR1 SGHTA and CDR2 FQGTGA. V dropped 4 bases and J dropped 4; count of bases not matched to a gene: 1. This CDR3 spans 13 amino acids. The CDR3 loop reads CASSSGQGTEAFF. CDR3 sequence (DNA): TGTGCCAGCAGCTCGGGACAGGGCACTGAAGCTTTCTTT.

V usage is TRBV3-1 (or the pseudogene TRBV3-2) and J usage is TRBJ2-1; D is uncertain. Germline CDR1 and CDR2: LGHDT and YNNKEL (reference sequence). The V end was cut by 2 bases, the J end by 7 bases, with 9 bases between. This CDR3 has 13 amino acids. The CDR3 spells CASSQFEANEQFF. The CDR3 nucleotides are TGTGCCAGCAGCCAATTTGAGGCGAATGAGCAGTTCTTC.

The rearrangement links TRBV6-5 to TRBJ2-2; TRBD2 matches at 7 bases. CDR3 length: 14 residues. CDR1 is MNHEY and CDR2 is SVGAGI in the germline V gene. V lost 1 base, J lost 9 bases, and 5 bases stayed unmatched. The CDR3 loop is CASSYFRAGRELFF. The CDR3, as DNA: TGTGCCAGCAGTTACTTTCGAGCGGGAAGGGAGCTGTTTTTT.

The CDR3 loop is CASRQTGKNTGELFF. CDR3 in DNA: TGCGCCAGCAGACAGACAGGGAAAAACACCGGGGAGCTGTTTTTT. This sequence joins TRBV5-1 and TRBJ2-2, with 7 bases aligning to TRBD1. Germline loops: CDR1 SGHRS, CDR2 YFSETQ. The CDR3 loop spans 15 amino acids. Germline trimming cut 5 bases from V and 2 bases from J; bases unmatched to any gene: 6.

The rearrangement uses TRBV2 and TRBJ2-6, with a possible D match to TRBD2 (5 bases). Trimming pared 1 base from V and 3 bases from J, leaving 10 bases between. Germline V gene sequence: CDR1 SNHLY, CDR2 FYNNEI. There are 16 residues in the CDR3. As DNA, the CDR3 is TGTGCCAGCAGTGAAGGGATCGGGGTTGGGGCCAACGTCCTGACTTTC. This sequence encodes CASSEGIGVGANVLTF.

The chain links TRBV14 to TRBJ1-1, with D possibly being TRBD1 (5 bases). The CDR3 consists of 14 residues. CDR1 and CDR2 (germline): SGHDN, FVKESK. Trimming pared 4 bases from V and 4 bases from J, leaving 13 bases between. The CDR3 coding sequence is TGTGCCAGCAGCCGGGGGGGGTACATCACTGAAGCTTTCTTT. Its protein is CASSRGGYITEAFF.

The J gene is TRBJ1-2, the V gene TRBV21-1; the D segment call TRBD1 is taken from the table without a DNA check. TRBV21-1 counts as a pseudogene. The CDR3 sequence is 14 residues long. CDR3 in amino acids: CASSKDRGDYGYTF. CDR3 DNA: TGTGCCAGCAGCAAAGACAGGGGTGACTATGGCTACACCTTC.

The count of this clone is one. CDR3 nucleotide sequence: TGTGCCAGCAGCCCCGGGACAGGGCATTCACCCCTCCACTTT. Its translation is CASSPGTGHSPLHF. The rearrangement uses TRBV3-1 (or the pseudogene TRBV3-2) and TRBJ1-6; 9 bases match TRBD1. The CDR3 is 14 residues long. V dropped 4 bases and J dropped 8; count of bases not matched to a gene: 3. Germline V gives CDR1 LGHDT, CDR2 YNNKEL (reference sequence).

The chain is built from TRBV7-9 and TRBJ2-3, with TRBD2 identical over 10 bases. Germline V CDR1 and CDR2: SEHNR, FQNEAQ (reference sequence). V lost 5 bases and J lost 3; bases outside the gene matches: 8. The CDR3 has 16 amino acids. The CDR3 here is CASSPRLAGDTDTQYF. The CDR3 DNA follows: TGTGCCAGCAGCCCCCGTCTAGCGGGAGATACAGATACGCAGTATTTT.

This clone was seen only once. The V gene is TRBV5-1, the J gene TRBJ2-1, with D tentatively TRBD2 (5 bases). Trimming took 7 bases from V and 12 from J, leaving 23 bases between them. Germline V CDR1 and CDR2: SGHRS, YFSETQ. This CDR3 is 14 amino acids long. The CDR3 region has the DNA TGCGCCAGCGCTACCGGGGAGATTGATTTAGGGCAGTTCTTC. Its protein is CASATGEIDLGQFF.